These 24 T cell receptor beta chains were all obtained from the same sample, sequenced in a study of cytomegalovirus exposure and HLA in healthy donors. The assay was immunoSEQ multiplex PCR, and TCRdb's table has in-frame clones only and misses some. The sample has some 170,000 clones, roughly 86% seen once. Sample: PBMCs. The receptor source for this set is a man between 18 and 35 years old in good health and CMV-seropositive.

J is TRBJ2-5 and V is TRBV4-1; TRBD1 aligns across 8 bases. With V trimmed by 4 bases and J by 3 bases, 7 bases remained unmatched. Germline CDR1 and CDR2: MGHRA and YSYEKL. The CDR3 totals 15 residues. DNA for the CDR3: TGCGCCAGCAGCCGCGGACAGGGTTTGGAAGAGACCCAGTACTTC. The encoded protein is CASSRGQGLEETQYF.

This clone was seen a few times. The chain carries TRBV2 and TRBJ1-2; no reliable D call. V lost 4 bases to trimming and J lost 8 bases, with 14 bases between them. CDR3 length: 13 amino acids. CDR1 is SNHLY and CDR2 is FYNNEI in the germline V gene. The CDR3 here is CASSVIRRYGYTF. The CDR3 DNA reads TGTGCCAGCAGTGTAATCAGGAGGTACGGCTACACCTTC.

This clone was counted once. The chain has TRBV9 and TRBJ2-5; D might be TRBD2 (5 bases). Trimming took 0 bases from V and 1 from J, leaving 7 bases between them. CDR3 length: 14 residues. Germline V gene data show CDR1 as SGDLS and CDR2 as YYNGEE. The CDR3 here is CASSVGRVQETQYF. CDR3 in DNA: TGTGCCAGCAGCGTAGGGCGGGTCCAAGAGACCCAGTACTTC. Looking up the rest from reference TRBV9 and TRBJ2-5 gives the full variable domain: DSGVTQTPKHLITATGQRVTLRCSPRSGDLSVYWYQQSLDQGLQFLIQYYNGEERAKGNILERFSAQQFPDLHSELNLSSLELGDSALYFCASSVGRVQETQYFGPGTRLLVL.

The gene calls are TRBV29-1 and TRBJ2-4; 7 bases align to TRBD2. This CDR3 contains 13 residues. V shed 7 bases, J shed 9 bases, and the junction held 12 bases outside the gene matches. The germline V gene has CDR1 SQVTM and CDR2 ANQGSEA. The chain's CDR3 is CSEGGQGRGIQYF. Here the CDR3 DNA reads TGCAGCGAGGGAGGGCAGGGACGTGGCATTCAGTACTTC.

The rearrangement joins TRBV6-5 to TRBJ1-1; possibly TRBD1 for D (5 bases). Germline V gene data show CDR1 as MNHEY and CDR2 as SVGAGI. The ends were cut back, 4 bases at V and 0 bases at J, with 12 bases in the middle. The CDR3 length is 15 residues. DNA for the CDR3: TGTGCCAGCAGTTCTCCGACAGACGTGAACACTGAAGCTTTCTTT. As protein: CASSSPTDVNTEAFF.

The rearrangement uses TRBV5-4 and TRBJ2-1, with 9 bases aligning to TRBD1. Germline CDR1 and CDR2: SGHNT and YYREEE (reference sequence). V lost 5 bases, J lost 4 bases, and 4 bases stayed unmatched. This CDR3 is 14 amino acids long. CDR3 nucleotides: TGTGCCAGCAGTAGGACAGGGGATTACAATGAGCAGTTCTTC. This sequence encodes CASSRTGDYNEQFF.

Remarks on this clone: A read error may produce the germline difference seen at one junction end. V is TRBV7-2 and J is TRBJ2-6, with D maybe TRBD2 (8 bases). This CDR3 region has 16 residues. Germline assignment: CDR1 SGHTA and CDR2 FQGNSA. The CDR3: CASTLAGTARVNVLTF. The CDR3 DNA follows: TGTGCCAGCACCTTAGCGGGGACAGCCCGGGTCAACGTCCTGACTTTC.

This chain joins TRBV12-5 and TRBJ1-4; D may be TRBD1 (5 bases). V lost 0 bases and J 8 bases, leaving 13 bases between the germline ends. The CDR3 is 15 residues long. Germline lookup yields CDR1 LGHNT and CDR2 FRNRAP. The CDR3 here is CASGLVWGGGEKLFF. In DNA, the CDR3 is TGTGCTAGTGGTTTGGTGTGGGGCGGTGGGGAAAAACTGTTTTTT. Filled out from reference TRBV12-5 and TRBJ1-4, the complete variable domain reads DARVTQTPRHKVTEMGQEVTMRCQPILGHNTVFWYRQTMMQGLELLAYFRNRAPLDDSGMPKDRFSAEMPDATLATLKIQPSEPRDSAVYFCASGLVWGGGEKLFFGSGTQLSVL.

The table lists this clone with a count of one. This chain connects TRBV18 to TRBJ1-5; 8 nucleotides match TRBD1. CDR1 is KGHSH, CDR2 LQKENI, per germline. The CDR3 has 15 amino acids. V lost 3 bases and J lost 6; bases outside the gene matches: 7. The CDR3 sequence is CASSPTRDRIQPQHF. Written as DNA, the CDR3 is TGTGCCAGCTCACCTACCCGGGACAGGATTCAGCCCCAGCATTTT.

The rearrangement links TRBV4-1 to TRBJ2-1, with TRBD2 matching 9 bases. V dropped 0 bases and J dropped 0; count of bases not matched to a gene: 9. CDR1 is MGHRA, CDR2 YSYEKL, per germline. The CDR3 sequence is 19 residues long. The CDR3 reads CASSQDSASGMSSYNEQFF. CDR3 DNA sequence: TGCGCCAGCAGCCAAGATTCCGCTAGCGGGATGAGCTCCTACAATGAGCAGTTCTTC.

This clone was seen once. The chain joins TRBV15 to TRBJ2-1; 9 nucleotides line up with TRBD2. Germline trimming cut 3 bases from V and 7 bases from J; bases unmatched to any gene: 13. Germline CDR1 reads LNHNV; CDR2 reads YYDKDF (reference sequence). This CDR3 is 17 amino acids long. CDR3 in DNA: TGTGCCACCAGCAGTAACAGCCGGGCTAGCGGGAAGAATGAGCAGTTCTTC. It is translated as CATSSNSRASGKNEQFF.

The rearrangement links TRBV7-2 to TRBJ1-1, with a tentative D call TRBD1 (6 bases). CDR3 length equals 12 residues. The germline V and J ends were trimmed by 8 bases and 10 bases, with 17 bases remaining between them. Germline CDR1 is SGHTA and CDR2 is FQGNSA. CDR3 DNA sequence: TGTGCCAGCTTCTGGGGGCCAGCACGAGCTTTCTTT. Translated, it gives CASFWGPARAFF.

This clone has only a few counts. This chain uses TRBV5-4 with TRBJ1-1, with D maybe TRBD1 (6 bases). CDR1 SGHNT and CDR2 YYREEE come from the germline V gene (reference sequence). This CDR3 comprises 13 residues. V shed 0 bases and J shed 3 bases, with 6 bases lying between them. Here the CDR3 DNA reads TGTGCCAGCAGCTTGGACAGGGACACTGAAGCTTTCTTT. Its protein is CASSLDRDTEAFF. The full variable domain, its missing parts supplied by reference TRBV5-4 and TRBJ1-1, is ETGVTQSPTHLIKTRGQQVTLRCSSQSGHNTVSWYQQALGQGPQFIFQYYREEENGRGNFPPRFSGLQFPNYSSELNVNALELDDSALYLCASSLDRDTEAFFGQGTRLTVV.

The genes are TRBV18 and TRBJ2-1; 13 bases agree with TRBD2. Trimming at V came to 4 bases and at J to 6 bases, leaving 9 bases not matched to a gene. The CDR3 is made up of 17 amino acids. Germline CDR1 and CDR2: KGHSH and LQKENI. CDR3 sequence: CASSQGTRTSGSNEQFF. CDR3 nucleotides: TGTGCCAGCTCACAAGGAACCCGGACTAGCGGGAGCAATGAGCAGTTCTTC.

This clone was counted a single time. The chain recombines TRBV29-1 with TRBJ2-1; 7 positions agree with TRBD1. The CDR3 spans 15 residues. The ends lost 7 bases at V and 0 bases at J; junction bases unmatched: 9. Germline V CDR1 and CDR2: SQVTM, ANQGSEA. In DNA, the CDR3 is TGCAGCGACGTACAGGGGACGAGCTCCTACAATGAGCAGTTCTTC. Residues: CSDVQGTSSYNEQFF.

The chain links TRBV11-3 to TRBJ1-4; possibly TRBD1 for D (6 bases). Trimming shortened V by 4 bases and J by 8 bases, and 14 bases separated the two germline ends. The CDR3 loop spans 14 amino acids. Germline assignment: CDR1 SGHNT and CDR2 YENEEA. The CDR3, as DNA: TGTGCCAGCAGCTGGCAGGGGAGGGAAGAAAAACTGTTTTTT. Amino acids: CASSWQGREEKLFF.

The chain employs TRBV4-2 and TRBJ2-1; possibly TRBD1 for D (6 bases). V was pared by 2 bases and J by 7 bases, with 15 bases between. The germline gives CDR1 LGHNA, CDR2 YNFKEQ. The CDR3 spans 15 residues. CDR3 nucleotides: TGTGCCAGCAGCCAAAGGGGGACGGGTGCGAATGAGCAGTTCTTC. Amino acid sequence: CASSQRGTGANEQFF.

The chain is built from TRBV18 and TRBJ2-3, with 9 bases that match TRBD2. Germline loops: CDR1 KGHSH, CDR2 LQKENI. V dropped 3 bases and J dropped 5; count of bases not matched to a gene: 6. The length of the CDR3 is 15 residues. CDR3 nucleotide sequence: TGTGCCAGCTCACCCAGAGCGGGAGGACAAGATACGCAGTATTTT. Translating gives CASSPRAGGQDTQYF.

The CDR3 sequence is CASSDFGGNEQFF. The CDR3 DNA is TGTGCCAGCAGTGATTTCGGAGGAAATGAGCAGTTCTTC. The chain joins TRBV25-1 to TRBJ2-1; tentative D call: TRBD2 (5 bases). V was pared by 3 bases and J by 7 bases, with 10 bases between. The germline V gene has CDR1 MGHDK and CDR2 SYGVNS. CDR3 length: 13 residues.

The chain carries TRBV5-1 and TRBJ2-2; 7 nucleotides agree with TRBD1. This CDR3 comprises 16 residues. Germline CDR1 is SGHRS and CDR2 is YFSETQ. J gave up 1 base and V 4 bases, and 7 bases lay outside the gene matches. The DNA of the CDR3 is TGCGCCAGCAGCGAGAGACAGGGAGAGAACACCGGGGAGCTGTTTTTT. Translation: CASSERQGENTGELFF.

CDR3 coding DNA: TGTGCCAGCATTATCAGGCCGAACACCGGGGAGCTGTTTTTT. Its translation is CASIIRPNTGELFF. This rearrangement joins TRBV2 to TRBJ2-2; no firm D call. CDR1 is SNHLY, CDR2 FYNNEI, per germline. The CDR3 extends over 14 amino acids. With 7 bases removed from V and 0 bases from J, the gap between germline ends came to 9 bases.

The rearrangement joins TRBV5-4 to TRBJ1-2; D perhaps matches TRBD1 (6 bases). The CDR3 contains 15 residues. In germline, CDR1 is SGHNT, CDR2 YYREEE (reference sequence). V gave up 0 bases and J gave up 2 bases, with 11 bases separating them. CDR3 nucleotide sequence: TGTGCCAGCAGCTTGGGGACGCAGGGGAACTATGGCTACACCTTC. Amino acids: CASSLGTQGNYGYTF.

This clone is a singleton in its sample. The chain has TRBV12-5 and TRBJ1-2; 7 positions agree with TRBD1. CDR3 length: 13 amino acids. Looked up from germline, CDR1 is LGHNT and CDR2 is FRNRAP. Losses at the gene ends were 5 bases for V and 4 bases for J; bases not matched to a gene: 4. The CDR3 sequence: CASGTGDTYGYTF. Written as DNA, the CDR3 is TGTGCTAGTGGTACAGGGGATACCTATGGCTACACCTTC. Together with reference TRBV12-5 and TRBJ1-2, the CDR3 gives the full variable domain: DARVTQTPRHKVTEMGQEVTMRCQPILGHNTVFWYRQTMMQGLELLAYFRNRAPLDDSGMPKDRFSAEMPDATLATLKIQPSEPRDSAVYFCASGTGDTYGYTFGSGTRLTVV.

The CDR3 is CASSYFSGAGTDTQYF. The DNA for the CDR3 is TGTGCCAGCAGTTACTTTAGCGGGGCCGGCACAGATACGCAGTATTTT. J is TRBJ2-3 and V is TRBV6-5; 8 positions match TRBD2. From germline, CDR1 is MNHEY and CDR2 SVGAGI. The CDR3 runs 16 residues. V lost 1 base, J lost 1 base, and 4 bases stayed unmatched.